This section outlines one T cell receptor beta chain sequence together with its context. Assay used: immunoSEQ multiplex PCR; TCRdb lists only in-frame clones, some missing. The table shows 54,000 or so clones, with over 75% occurring only once. Trimming removed 0 bases from V and 0 bases from J, with 4 bases in between. The length of the CDR3 is 13 residues. The sample originates from a study of T cells in tumors after PD-1 blockade. The wider study: Some patients also took daily vismodegib 150 mg during anti-PD-1 treatment.

Template: tumor biopsy or peripheral blood genomic DNA, about 550-6,500 ng per sample. V is TRBV5-3 and J is TRBJ2-7; no clear D gene. TRBV5-3 is noted as an ORF with a role that remains uncertain. The TCR originated in a human donor with basal cell carcinoma. The sequences come from PBMCs, collected before anti-PD-1 treatment. CDR3 residues: CARSLASSYEQYF. The CDR3 region has the DNA TGTGCCAGAAGCTTGGCTAGCTCCTACGAGCAGTACTTC.